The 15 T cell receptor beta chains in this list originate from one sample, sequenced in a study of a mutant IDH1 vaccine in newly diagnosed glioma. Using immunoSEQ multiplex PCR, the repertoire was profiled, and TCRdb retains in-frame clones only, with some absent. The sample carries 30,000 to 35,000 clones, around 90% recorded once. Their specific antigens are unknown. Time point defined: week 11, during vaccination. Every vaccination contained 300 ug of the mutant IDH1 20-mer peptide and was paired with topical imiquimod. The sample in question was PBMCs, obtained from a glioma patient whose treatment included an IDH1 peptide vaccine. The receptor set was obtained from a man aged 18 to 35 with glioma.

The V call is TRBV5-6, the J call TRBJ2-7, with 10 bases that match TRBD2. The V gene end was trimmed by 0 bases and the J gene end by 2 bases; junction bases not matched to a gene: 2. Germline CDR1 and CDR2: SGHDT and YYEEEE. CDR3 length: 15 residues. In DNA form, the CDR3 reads TGTGCCAGCAGCTTGGAAGCGGGAGGGCCCTACGAGCAGTACTTC. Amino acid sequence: CASSLEAGGPYEQYF.

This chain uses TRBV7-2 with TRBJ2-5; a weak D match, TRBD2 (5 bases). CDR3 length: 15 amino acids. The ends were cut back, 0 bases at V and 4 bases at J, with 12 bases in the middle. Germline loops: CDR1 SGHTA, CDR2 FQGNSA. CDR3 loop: CASSLALQGRETQYF. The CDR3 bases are TGTGCCAGCAGCTTAGCGCTACAAGGGAGAGAGACCCAGTACTTC.

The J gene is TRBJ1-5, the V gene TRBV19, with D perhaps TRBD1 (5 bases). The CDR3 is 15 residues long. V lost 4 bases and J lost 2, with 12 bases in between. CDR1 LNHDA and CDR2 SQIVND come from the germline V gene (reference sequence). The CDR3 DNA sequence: TGTGCCAGTAGTACCGCCGGGACGGGCAATCAGCCCCAGCATTTT. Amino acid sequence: CASSTAGTGNQPQHF.

CDR3 in amino acids: CSVEDGANYGYTF. The CDR3 DNA follows: TGCAGCGTTGAAGACGGAGCTAACTATGGCTACACCTTC. The V and J genes are TRBV29-1 and TRBJ1-2, with D unclear. The V gene lost 0 bases and the J gene lost 0 bases, with 5 bases spanning the gap. This CDR3 is built from 13 residues. Germline-derived CDR1 and CDR2 are SQVTM and ANQGSEA.

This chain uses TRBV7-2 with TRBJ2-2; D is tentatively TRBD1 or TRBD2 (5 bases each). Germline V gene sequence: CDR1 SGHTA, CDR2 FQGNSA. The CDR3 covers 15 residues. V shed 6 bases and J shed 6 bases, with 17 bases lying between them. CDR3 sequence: CASRAGANGAGELFF. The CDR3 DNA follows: TGTGCCAGCAGAGCCGGGGCCAACGGAGCCGGGGAGCTGTTTTTT.

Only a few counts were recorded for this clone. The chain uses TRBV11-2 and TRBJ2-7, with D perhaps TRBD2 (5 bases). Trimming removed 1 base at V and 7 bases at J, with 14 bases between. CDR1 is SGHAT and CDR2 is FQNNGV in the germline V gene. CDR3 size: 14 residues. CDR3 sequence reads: CASSLAPRRDEQYF. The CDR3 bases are TGTGCCAGCAGCTTAGCCCCCCGACGGGATGAGCAGTACTTC. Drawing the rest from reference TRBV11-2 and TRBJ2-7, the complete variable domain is EAGVAQSPRYKIIEKRQSVAFWCNPISGHATLYWYQQILGQGPKLLIQFQNNGVVDDSQLPKDRFSAERLKGVDSTLKIQPAKLEDSAVYLCASSLAPRRDEQYFGPGTRLTVT.

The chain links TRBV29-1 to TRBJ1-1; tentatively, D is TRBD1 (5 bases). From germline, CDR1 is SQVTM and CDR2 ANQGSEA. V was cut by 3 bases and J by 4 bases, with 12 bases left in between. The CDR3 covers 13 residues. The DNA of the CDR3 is TGCAGCGTTGATTGGGGGGACGGCACTGAAGCTTTCTTT. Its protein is CSVDWGDGTEAFF.

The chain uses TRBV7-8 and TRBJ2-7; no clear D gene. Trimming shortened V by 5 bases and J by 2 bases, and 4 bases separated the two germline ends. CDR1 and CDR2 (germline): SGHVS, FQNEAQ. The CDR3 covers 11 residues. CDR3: CASSRTYEQYF. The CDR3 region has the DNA TGTGCCAGCAGCCGGACCTACGAGCAGTACTTC.

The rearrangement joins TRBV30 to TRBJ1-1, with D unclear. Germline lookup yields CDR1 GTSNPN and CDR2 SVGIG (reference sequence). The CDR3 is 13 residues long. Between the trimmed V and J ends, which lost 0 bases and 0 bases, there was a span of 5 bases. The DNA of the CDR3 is TGTGCCTGGAGTGTCCTGATGAACACTGAAGCTTTCTTT. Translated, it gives CAWSVLMNTEAFF. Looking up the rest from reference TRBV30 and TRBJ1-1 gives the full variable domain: SQTIHQWPATLVQPVGSPLSLECTVEGTSNPNLYWYRQAAGRGLQLLFYSVGIGQISSEVPQNLSASRPQDRQFILSSKKLLLSDSGFYLCAWSVLMNTEAFFGQGTRLTVV.

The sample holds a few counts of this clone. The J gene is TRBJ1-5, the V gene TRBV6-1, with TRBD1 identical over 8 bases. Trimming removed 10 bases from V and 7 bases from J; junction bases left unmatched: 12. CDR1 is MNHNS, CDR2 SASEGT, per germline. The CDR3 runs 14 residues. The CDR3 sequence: CAISGQGDHQPQHF. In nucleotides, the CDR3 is TGTGCCATTTCCGGACAGGGAGACCACCAGCCCCAGCATTTT.

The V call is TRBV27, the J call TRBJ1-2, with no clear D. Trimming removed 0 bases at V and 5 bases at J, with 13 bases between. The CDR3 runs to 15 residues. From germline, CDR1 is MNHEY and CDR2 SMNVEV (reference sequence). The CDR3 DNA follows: TGTGCCAGCAGTTTATCGCCAGGTACCTCATATGGCTACACCTTC. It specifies CASSLSPGTSYGYTF.

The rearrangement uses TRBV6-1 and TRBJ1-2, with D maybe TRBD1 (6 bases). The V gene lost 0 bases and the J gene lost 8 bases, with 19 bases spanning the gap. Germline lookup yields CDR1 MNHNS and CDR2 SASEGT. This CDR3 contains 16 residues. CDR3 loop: CASSEARGAGSGGYTF. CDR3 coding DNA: TGTGCCAGCAGTGAAGCGCGGGGGGCAGGCTCGGGGGGCTACACCTTC.

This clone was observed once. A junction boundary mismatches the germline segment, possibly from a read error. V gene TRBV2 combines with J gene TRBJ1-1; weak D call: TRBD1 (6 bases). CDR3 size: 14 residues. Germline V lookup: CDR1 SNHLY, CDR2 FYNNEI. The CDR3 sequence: CASREGGENTEAFF. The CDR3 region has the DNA TGTGCCAGCAGAGAAGGGGGAGAGAACACTGAAGCTTTCTTT.

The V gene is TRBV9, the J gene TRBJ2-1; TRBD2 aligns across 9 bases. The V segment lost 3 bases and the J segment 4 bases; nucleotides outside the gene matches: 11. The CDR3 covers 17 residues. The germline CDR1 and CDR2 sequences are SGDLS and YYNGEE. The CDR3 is CASSAPSGTSSYNEQFF. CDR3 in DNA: TGTGCCAGCAGCGCCCCCTCCGGGACTAGCTCGTACAATGAGCAGTTCTTC. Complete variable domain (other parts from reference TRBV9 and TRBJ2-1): DSGVTQTPKHLITATGQRVTLRCSPRSGDLSVYWYQQSLDQGLQFLIQYYNGEERAKGNILERFSAQQFPDLHSELNLSSLELGDSALYFCASSAPSGTSSYNEQFFGPGTRLTVL.

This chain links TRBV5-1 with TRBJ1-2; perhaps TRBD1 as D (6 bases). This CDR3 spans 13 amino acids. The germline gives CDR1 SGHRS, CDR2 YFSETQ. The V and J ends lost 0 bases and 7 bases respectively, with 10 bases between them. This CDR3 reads CASSLEQGRGYTF. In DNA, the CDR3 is TGCGCCAGCAGCTTGGAACAGGGACGTGGCTACACCTTC.